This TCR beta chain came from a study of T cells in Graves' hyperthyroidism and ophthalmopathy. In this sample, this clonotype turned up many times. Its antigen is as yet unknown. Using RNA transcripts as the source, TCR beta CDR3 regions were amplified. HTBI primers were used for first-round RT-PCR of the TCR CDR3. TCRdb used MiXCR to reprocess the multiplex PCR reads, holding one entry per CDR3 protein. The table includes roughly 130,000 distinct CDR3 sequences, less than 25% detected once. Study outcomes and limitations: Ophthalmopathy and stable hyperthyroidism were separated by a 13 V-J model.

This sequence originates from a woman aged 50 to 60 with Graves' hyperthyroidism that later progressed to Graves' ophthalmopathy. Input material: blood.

The CDR3 here is CASRALGTVTYNEQFF. The CDR3 DNA sequence: TGTGCCAGCAGGGCCCTGGGGACAGTTACCTACAATGAGCAGTTCTTC. The J gene is TRBJ2-1, the V gene TRBV27, with 7 bases aligning to TRBD1. The CDR3 is 16 residues long. V lost 6 bases and J lost 2; bases outside the gene matches: 10. CDR1 and CDR2 from the germline V gene are MNHEY and SMNVEV (reference sequence).